The rows below give T cell receptor beta chains drawn from one sample of a study of T-cell memory formation after mild COVID-19. TCRdb ran MiXCR on the 5' RACE reads and lists one entry per CDR3 protein. The sample has under 300,000 distinct CDR3 sequences, about 17% seen once. Input material: PBMCs or a T cell subset sorted from them (not recorded which). The receptor set was obtained from a man between 18 and 35 years old who had mild COVID-19 (a few samples of this study predate the infection). Cell type and time point are not known. Each CDR3 is given with its conserved first and last residue. The D gene is left open where the match is weak. Size is omitted from some rows. Given values are once, few, many or a class for expanded clones.

v_gene: TRBV9
abundance: NA
j_gene: TRBJ1-2
d_gene: NA
CDR3aa: CASSLGVGLGYGYTF
CDR3nt: TGTGCCAGCAGCCTAGGGGTGGGGCTGGGCTATGGCTACACCTTC

v_gene: TRBV6-5
abundance: NA
j_gene: TRBJ2-3
d_gene: TRBD1
CDR3aa: CASRTGRTGFFDTQYF
CDR3nt: TGTGCCAGCAGGACCGGTCGGACAGGGTTTTTCGATACGCAGTATTTT

v_gene: TRBV7-6
abundance: NA
j_gene: TRBJ2-2
d_gene: TRBD1
CDR3aa: CASSSWTGPGELFF
CDR3nt: TGTGCCAGCAGCTCATGGACAGGGCCCGGGGAGCTGTTTTTT

v_gene: TRBV9
abundance: few
j_gene: TRBJ2-5
d_gene: NA
CDR3aa: CASSVGGGGRGQETQYF
CDR3nt: TGTGCCAGCAGCGTAGGAGGAGGAGGAAGGGGCCAAGAGACCCAGTACTTC

v_gene: TRBV20-1
abundance: NA
j_gene: TRBJ2-3
d_gene: NA
CDR3aa: CVGSENTDTQYF
CDR3nt: TGCGTGGGGTCTGAAAACACAGATACGCAGTATTTT

v_gene: TRBV7-2
abundance: NA
j_gene: TRBJ1-2
d_gene: NA
CDR3aa: CASSSDPEYWGYTF
CDR3nt: TGTGCCAGCAGCTCGGATCCGGAGTATTGGGGCTACACCTTC

v_gene: TRBV12-3/TRBV12-4
abundance: many
j_gene: TRBJ2-3
d_gene: NA
CDR3aa: CASSLAGYTQYF
CDR3nt: TGTGCCAGCAGTTTGGCGGGGTATACGCAGTATTTT

v_gene: TRBV19
abundance: few
j_gene: TRBJ1-5
d_gene: TRBD1
CDR3aa: CASSIPGTGYQPQHF
CDR3nt: TGTGCCAGTAGTATTCCCGGGACAGGGTATCAGCCCCAGCATTTT

v_gene: TRBV6-2/TRBV6-3
abundance: NA
j_gene: TRBJ1-2
d_gene: NA
CDR3aa: CASRDSNYGYTF
CDR3nt: TGTGCCAGCAGGGACAGCAACTATGGCTACACCTTC

v_gene: TRBV10-1
abundance: NA
j_gene: TRBJ1-2
d_gene: NA
CDR3aa: CASSERENYGYTF
CDR3nt: TGCGCCAGCAGTGAGCGGGAGAACTATGGCTACACCTTC

v_gene: TRBV5-6
abundance: once
j_gene: TRBJ2-7
d_gene: TRBD1
CDR3aa: CASSLGTGLTIYEQYF
CDR3nt: TGTGCCAGCAGCCTCGGGACAGGACTTACCATCTACGAGCAGTACTTC

v_gene: TRBV5-1
abundance: few
j_gene: TRBJ1-3
d_gene: NA
CDR3aa: CASSGGTGTGNTIYF
CDR3nt: TGCGCCAGCAGCGGAGGAACAGGGACTGGAAACACCATATATTTT

v_gene: TRBV7-2
abundance: NA
j_gene: TRBJ2-1
d_gene: TRBD2
CDR3aa: CASSFYGGGNEQFF
CDR3nt: TGTGCCAGCAGCTTCTACGGGGGAGGGAATGAGCAGTTCTTC

v_gene: TRBV5-1
abundance: NA
j_gene: TRBJ1-6
d_gene: TRBD1
CDR3aa: CASSFLRQGRSPLHF
CDR3nt: TGCGCCAGCAGCTTCCTAAGACAGGGACGGTCACCCCTCCACTTT

v_gene: TRBV12-3/TRBV12-4
abundance: NA
j_gene: TRBJ1-5
d_gene: NA
CDR3aa: CASSFWQGYSNQPQHF
CDR3nt: TGTGCCAGCAGTTTTTGGCAGGGATACAGCAATCAGCCCCAGCATTTT

v_gene: TRBV14
abundance: many
j_gene: TRBJ2-7
d_gene: NA
CDR3aa: CASSQDYEQYF
CDR3nt: TGTGCCAGCAGCCAAGACTACGAGCAGTACTTC

v_gene: TRBV7-9
abundance: once
j_gene: TRBJ2-5
d_gene: TRBD1
CDR3aa: CASSSGTALLEVESETQYF
CDR3nt: TGTGCCAGCAGCTCCGGGACAGCTCTACTCGAGGTTGAATCGGAGACCCAGTACTTC

v_gene: TRBV20-1
abundance: few
j_gene: TRBJ2-7
d_gene: NA
CDR3aa: CSASGQNEQYF
CDR3nt: TGCAGTGCTAGCGGACAGAACGAGCAGTACTTC

v_gene: TRBV29-1
abundance: NA
j_gene: TRBJ2-1
d_gene: NA
CDR3aa: CSATRSGNEQFF
CDR3nt: TGCAGCGCAACCAGGTCGGGCAATGAGCAGTTCTTC

v_gene: TRBV7-2
abundance: NA
j_gene: TRBJ2-3
d_gene: TRBD2
CDR3aa: CASSLGLAGLDTQYF
CDR3nt: TGTGCCAGCAGCTTGGGACTAGCGGGGTTAGATACGCAGTATTTT

v_gene: TRBV12-3/TRBV12-4
abundance: NA
j_gene: TRBJ2-2
d_gene: TRBD2
CDR3aa: CASSNAGLNTGELFF
CDR3nt: TGTGCCAGCAGCAATGCGGGACTAAACACCGGGGAGCTGTTTTTT

v_gene: TRBV11-2
abundance: NA
j_gene: TRBJ2-2
d_gene: NA
CDR3aa: CASSLDLGGELFF
CDR3nt: TGTGCCAGCAGCTTAGACTTGGGGGGGGAGCTGTTTTTT

v_gene: TRBV10-3
abundance: NA
j_gene: TRBJ2-7
d_gene: TRBD2
CDR3aa: CATARLAGSYEQYF
CDR3nt: TGTGCCACCGCCCGCCTAGCGGGTTCCTACGAGCAGTACTTC

v_gene: TRBV5-4
abundance: few
j_gene: TRBJ2-1
d_gene: TRBD1
CDR3aa: CASSRRDRGNEQFF
CDR3nt: TGTGCCAGCAGCCGCCGGGACAGGGGCAATGAGCAGTTCTTC

v_gene: TRBV20-1
abundance: few
j_gene: TRBJ1-4
d_gene: NA
CDR3aa: CSALTNEKLFF
CDR3nt: TGCAGTGCACTAACTAATGAAAAACTGTTTTTT

v_gene: TRBV4-3
abundance: NA
j_gene: TRBJ1-5
d_gene: NA
CDR3aa: CASSPLLDSNQPQHF
CDR3nt: TGCGCCAGCAGCCCCCTTCTGGACTCCAATCAGCCCCAGCATTTT

v_gene: TRBV7-9
abundance: NA
j_gene: TRBJ1-1
d_gene: NA
CDR3aa: CASSLVDFGRAFF
CDR3nt: TGTGCCAGCAGCCTGGTTGATTTTGGGAGGGCTTTCTTT

v_gene: TRBV12-3/TRBV12-4
abundance: NA
j_gene: TRBJ2-3
d_gene: TRBD2
CDR3aa: CASSQRGRDTQYF
CDR3nt: TGTGCCAGCAGCCAGCGGGGGAGGGATACGCAGTATTTT